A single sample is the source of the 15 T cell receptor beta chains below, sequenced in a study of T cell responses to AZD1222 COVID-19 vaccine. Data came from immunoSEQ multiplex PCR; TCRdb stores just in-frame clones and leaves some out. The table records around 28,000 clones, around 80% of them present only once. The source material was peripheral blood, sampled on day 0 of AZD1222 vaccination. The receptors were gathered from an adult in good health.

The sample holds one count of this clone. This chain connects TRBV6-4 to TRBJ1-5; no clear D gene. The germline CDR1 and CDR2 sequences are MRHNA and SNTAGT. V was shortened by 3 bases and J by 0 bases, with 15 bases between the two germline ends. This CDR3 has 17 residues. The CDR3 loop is CASSEPLALTSNQPQHF. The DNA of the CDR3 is TGTGCCAGCAGTGAGCCATTAGCCCTCACTAGCAATCAGCCCCAGCATTTT.

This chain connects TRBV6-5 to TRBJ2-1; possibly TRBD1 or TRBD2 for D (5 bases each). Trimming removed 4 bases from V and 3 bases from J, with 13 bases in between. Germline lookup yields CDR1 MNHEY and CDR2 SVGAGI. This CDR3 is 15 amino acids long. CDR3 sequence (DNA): TGTGCCAGCAGTTGGGGGAATTTGGACTACAATGAGCAGTTCTTC. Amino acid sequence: CASSWGNLDYNEQFF.

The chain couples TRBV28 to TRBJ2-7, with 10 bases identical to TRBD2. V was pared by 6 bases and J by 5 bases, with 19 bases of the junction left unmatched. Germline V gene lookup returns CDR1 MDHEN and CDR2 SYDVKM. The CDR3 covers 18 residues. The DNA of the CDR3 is TGTGCCAGCAGACTCCCCCCCCTAGCGGGAGAAGGGTGCGACGAGCAGTACGTC. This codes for CASRLPPLAGEGCDEQYV.

The CDR3 sequence: CASSEGTGGAISYGYTF. CDR3 bases: TGCGCCAGCAGCGAAGGGACAGGGGGCGCGATCTCCTATGGCTACACCTTC. This sequence joins TRBV4-3 and TRBJ1-2, with 12 bases fitting TRBD1. The CDR3 sequence is 17 residues long. After removal of 5 bases from V and 4 bases from J, the junction contained 11 bases not matched to a gene. Germline V lookup: CDR1 LGHNA, CDR2 YSLEER.

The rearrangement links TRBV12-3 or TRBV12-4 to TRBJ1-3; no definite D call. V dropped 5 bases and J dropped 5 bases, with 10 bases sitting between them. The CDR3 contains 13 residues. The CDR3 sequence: CASSDTIRNTIYF. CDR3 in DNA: TGTGCCAGCAGTGATACTATAAGAAACACCATATATTTT.

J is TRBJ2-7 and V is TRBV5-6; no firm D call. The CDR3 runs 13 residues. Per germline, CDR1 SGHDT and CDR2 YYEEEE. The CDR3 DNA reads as TGTGCCAGCAGCTTGGCCTGGGAAACAGAAGTACAAGTC. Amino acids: CASSLAWETEVQV.

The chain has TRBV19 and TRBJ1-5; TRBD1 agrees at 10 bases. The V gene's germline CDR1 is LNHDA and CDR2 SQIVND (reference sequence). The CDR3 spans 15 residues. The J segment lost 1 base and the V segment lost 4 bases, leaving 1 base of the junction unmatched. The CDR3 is CASSRDRGSNQPQHF. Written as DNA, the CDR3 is TGTGCCAGTAGTAGGGACAGGGGCAGCAATCAGCCCCAGCATTTT.

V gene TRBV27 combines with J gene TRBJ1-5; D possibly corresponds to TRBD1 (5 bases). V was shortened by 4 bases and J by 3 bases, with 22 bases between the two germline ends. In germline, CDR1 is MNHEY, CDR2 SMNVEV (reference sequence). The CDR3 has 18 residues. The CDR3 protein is CASSSSRRGSSPNQPQHF. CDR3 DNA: TGTGCCAGCAGTTCCTCCCGTCGGGGGTCTTCACCCAATCAGCCCCAGCATTTT.

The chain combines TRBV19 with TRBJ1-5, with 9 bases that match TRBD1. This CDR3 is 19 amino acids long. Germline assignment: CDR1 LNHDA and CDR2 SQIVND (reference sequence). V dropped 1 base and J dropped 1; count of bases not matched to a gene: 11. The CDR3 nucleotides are TGTGCCAGTAGTATAGGTAACGGGGGGACAGGGTTGAGCAATCAGCCCCAGCATTTT. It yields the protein CASSIGNGGTGLSNQPQHF.

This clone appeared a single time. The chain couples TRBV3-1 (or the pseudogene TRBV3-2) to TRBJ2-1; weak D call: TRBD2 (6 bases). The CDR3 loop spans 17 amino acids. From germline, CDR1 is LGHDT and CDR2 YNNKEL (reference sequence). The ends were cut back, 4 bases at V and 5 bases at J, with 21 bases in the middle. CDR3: CASSPSRAGRNDNEQFF. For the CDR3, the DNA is TGTGCCAGCAGCCCGTCTCGAGCGGGCAGAAATGACAATGAGCAGTTCTTC.

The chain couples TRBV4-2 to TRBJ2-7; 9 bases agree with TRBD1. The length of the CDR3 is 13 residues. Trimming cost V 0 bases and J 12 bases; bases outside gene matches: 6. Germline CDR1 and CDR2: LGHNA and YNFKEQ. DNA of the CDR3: TGTGCCAGCAGCCAAGAAGGGCGGGACAGGGTGTACTTC. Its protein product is CASSQEGRDRVYF.

CDR3: CASSIDRRTYEQYF. CDR3 DNA: TGTGCCAGTAGTATCGACAGGCGAACCTACGAGCAGTACTTC. The chain uses TRBV19 and TRBJ2-7; a weak D match, TRBD1 (6 bases). Trimming stripped 3 bases from V and 2 bases from J, with 11 bases between. CDR1 is LNHDA, CDR2 SQIVND, per germline (reference sequence). CDR3 size: 14 residues. Using reference TRBV19 and TRBJ2-7 for the parts outside the CDR3, the full variable domain is DGGITQSPKYLFRKEGQNVTLSCEQNLNHDAMYWYRQDPGQGLRLIYYSQIVNDFQKGDIAEGYSVSREKKESFPLTVTSAQKNPTAFYLCASSIDRRTYEQYFGPGTRLTVT.

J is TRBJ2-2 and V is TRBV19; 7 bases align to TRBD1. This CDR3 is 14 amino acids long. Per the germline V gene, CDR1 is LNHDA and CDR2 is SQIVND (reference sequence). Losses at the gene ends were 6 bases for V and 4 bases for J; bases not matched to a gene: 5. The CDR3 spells CASRAGGSTGELFF. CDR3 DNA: TGTGCCAGTAGAGCAGGGGGTAGCACCGGGGAGCTGTTTTTT.

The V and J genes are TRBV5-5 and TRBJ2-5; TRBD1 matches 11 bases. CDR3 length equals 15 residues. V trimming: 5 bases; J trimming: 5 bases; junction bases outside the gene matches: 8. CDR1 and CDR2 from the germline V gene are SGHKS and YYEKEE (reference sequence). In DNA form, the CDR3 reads TGTGCCAGCAGTCCCCCCGGGACAGGGGGGGAGACCCAGTACTTC. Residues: CASSPPGTGGETQYF.

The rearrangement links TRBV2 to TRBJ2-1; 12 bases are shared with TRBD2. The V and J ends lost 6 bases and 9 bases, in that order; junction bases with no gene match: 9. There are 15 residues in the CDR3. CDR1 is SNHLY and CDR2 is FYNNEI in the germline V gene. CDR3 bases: TGTGCCAGCAGGGAACTAGCGGGGGGAGGTAGTGAGCAGTTCTTC. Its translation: CASRELAGGGSEQFF.